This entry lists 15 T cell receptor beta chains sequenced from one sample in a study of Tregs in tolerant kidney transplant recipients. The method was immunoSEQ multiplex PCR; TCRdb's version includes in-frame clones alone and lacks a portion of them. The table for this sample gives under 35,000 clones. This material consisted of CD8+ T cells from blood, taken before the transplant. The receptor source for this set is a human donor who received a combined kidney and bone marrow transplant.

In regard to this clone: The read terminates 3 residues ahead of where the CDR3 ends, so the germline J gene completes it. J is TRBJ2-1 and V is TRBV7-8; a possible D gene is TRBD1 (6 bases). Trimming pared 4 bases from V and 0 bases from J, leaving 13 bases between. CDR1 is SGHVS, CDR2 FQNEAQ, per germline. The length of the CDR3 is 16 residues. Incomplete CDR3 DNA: TGTGCCAGCAGCTCCACAAGGGGGACCTCCTACAATGAG. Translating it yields CASSSTRGTSYNE. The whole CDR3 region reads CASSSTRGTSYNEQFF.

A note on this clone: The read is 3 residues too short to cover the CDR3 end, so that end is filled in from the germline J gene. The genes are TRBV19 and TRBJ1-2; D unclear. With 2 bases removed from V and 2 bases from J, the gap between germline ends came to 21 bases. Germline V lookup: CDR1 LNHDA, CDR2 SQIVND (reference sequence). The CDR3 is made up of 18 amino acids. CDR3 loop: CASSIFAGLEGGNYGYTF. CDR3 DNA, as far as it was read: TGTGCCAGTAGTATATTTGCTGGGTTGGAAGGCGGAAACTATGGC.

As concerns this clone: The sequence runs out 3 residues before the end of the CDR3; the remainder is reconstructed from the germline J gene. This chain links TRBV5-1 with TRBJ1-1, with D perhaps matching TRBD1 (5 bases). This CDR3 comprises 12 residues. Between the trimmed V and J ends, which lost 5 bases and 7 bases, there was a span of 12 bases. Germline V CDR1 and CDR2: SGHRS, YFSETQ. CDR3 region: CASSGGHLEAFF. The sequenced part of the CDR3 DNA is TGCGCCAGCAGTGGCGGACACCTTGAA.

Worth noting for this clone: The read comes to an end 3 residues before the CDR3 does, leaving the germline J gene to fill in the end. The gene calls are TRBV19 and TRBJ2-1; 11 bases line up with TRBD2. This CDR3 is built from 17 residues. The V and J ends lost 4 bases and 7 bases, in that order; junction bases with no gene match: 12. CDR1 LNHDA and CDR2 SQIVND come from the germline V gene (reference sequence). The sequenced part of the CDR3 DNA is TGTGCCAGTAGTACCGGGACTAGCGGCCGGGCGGGGAATGAG. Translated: CASSTGTSGRAGNE. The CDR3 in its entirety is CASSTGTSGRAGNEQFF.

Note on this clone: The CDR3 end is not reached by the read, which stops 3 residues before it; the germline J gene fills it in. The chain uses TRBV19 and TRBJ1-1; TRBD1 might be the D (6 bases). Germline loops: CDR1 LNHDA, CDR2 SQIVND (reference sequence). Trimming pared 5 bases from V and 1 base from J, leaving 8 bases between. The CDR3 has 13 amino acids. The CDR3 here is CASSLQGNTEAFF. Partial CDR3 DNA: TGTGCCAGTAGTTTACAGGGGAACACTGAA.

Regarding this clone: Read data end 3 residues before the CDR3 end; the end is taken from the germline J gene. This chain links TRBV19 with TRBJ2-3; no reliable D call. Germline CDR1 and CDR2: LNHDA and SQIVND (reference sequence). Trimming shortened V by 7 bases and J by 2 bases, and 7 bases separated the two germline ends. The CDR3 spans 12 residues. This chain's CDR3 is CASTGSTDTQYF. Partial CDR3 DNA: TGTGCCAGTACCGGTTCCACAGATACG.

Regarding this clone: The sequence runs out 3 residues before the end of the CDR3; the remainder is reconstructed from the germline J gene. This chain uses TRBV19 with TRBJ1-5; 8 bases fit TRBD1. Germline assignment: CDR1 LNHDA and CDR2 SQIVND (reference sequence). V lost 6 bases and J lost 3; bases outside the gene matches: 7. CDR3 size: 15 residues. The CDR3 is CASSLGQAANQPQHF. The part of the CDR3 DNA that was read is TGTGCCAGTAGCCTGGGACAGGCCGCCAATCAGCCC.

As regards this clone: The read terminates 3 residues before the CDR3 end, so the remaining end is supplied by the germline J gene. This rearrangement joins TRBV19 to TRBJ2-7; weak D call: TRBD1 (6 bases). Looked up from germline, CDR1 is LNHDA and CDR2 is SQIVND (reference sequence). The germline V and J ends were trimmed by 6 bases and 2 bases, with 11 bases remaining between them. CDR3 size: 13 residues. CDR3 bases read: TGTGCCAGTAGGGACAGCCAAGCCTACGAG. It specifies CASRDSQAYE. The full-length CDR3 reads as CASRDSQAYEQYF.

The CDR3 DNA, read in part, is TGTGCCAGCAGCGCAGGACTAGCCACCGGG. It encodes CASSAGLATG. The CDR3 reads in full as CASSAGLATGLFF. The rearrangement uses TRBV7-7 and TRBJ2-2; TRBD2 matches at 8 bases. Coverage ceases 3 residues before the CDR3 finishes, and the germline J gene fills in the end. The CDR3 runs to 13 residues. From germline, CDR1 is SSHAT and CDR2 FNYEAQ (reference sequence).

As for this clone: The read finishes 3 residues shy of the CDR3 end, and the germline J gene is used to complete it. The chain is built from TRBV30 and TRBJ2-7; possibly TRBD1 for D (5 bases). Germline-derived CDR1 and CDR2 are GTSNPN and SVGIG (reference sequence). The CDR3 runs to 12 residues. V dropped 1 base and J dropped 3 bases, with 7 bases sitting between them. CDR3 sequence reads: CAWSGGYYEQYF. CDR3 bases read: TGTGCCTGGAGTGGGGGCTACTACGAG.

The CDR3 here is CASSQGLYEQYF. The CDR3 bases that were read are TGTGCCAGCAGCCAGGGCCTCTACGAG. The gene calls are TRBV16 and TRBJ2-7; D uncertain. The read finishes 3 residues shy of the CDR3 end, and the germline J gene is used to complete it. Trimming left V 3 bases short and J 3 bases short, with 6 bases between. Per germline, CDR1 KGHSY and CDR2 FQNENV. The CDR3 is 12 amino acids.

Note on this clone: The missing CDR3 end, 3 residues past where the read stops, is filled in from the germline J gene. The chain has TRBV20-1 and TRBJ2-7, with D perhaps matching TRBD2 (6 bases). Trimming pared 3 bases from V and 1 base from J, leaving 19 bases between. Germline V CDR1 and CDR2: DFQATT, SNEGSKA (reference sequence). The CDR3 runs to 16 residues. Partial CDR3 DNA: TGCAGTGCTAGGGGACTGAACACGGAAATATCCTACGAG. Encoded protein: CSARGLNTEISYE. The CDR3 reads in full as CSARGLNTEISYEQYF.

CDR3 bases read: TGTGCCAGCAGAGTAGTGGATCCCCTAGGCTATGGC. Translating gives CASRVVDPLGYG. The entire CDR3 reads CASRVVDPLGYGYTF. The rearrangement links TRBV7-2 to TRBJ1-2, with D uncertain. The read terminates 3 residues before the CDR3 end, so the remaining end is supplied by the germline J gene. Trimming pared 6 bases from V and 4 bases from J, leaving 18 bases between. The CDR3 loop spans 15 amino acids. The germline V gene encodes CDR1 SGHTA and CDR2 FQGNSA.

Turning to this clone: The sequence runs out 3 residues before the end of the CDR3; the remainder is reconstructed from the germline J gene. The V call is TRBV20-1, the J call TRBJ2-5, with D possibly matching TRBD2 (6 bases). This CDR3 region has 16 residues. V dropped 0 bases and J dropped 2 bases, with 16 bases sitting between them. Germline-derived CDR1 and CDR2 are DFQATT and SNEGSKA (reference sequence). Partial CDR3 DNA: TGCAGTGCTAGAGATCGGGGGACCGAGAAACAAGAGACC. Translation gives CSARDRGTEKQET. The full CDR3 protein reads CSARDRGTEKQETQYF.

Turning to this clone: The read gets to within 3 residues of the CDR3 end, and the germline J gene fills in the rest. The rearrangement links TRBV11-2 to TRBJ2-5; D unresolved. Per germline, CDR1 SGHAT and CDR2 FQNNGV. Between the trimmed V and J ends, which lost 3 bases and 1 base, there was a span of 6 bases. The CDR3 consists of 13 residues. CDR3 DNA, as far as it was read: TGTGCCAGCAGCTTGAGGTCCCAAGAGACC. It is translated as CASSLRSQET. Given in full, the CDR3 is CASSLRSQETQYF.